This T cell receptor (beta chain) was identified in a study of T-cell reconstitution after alpha-beta-depleted transplantation in children. The sample holds many counts of this clonotype. V was cut by 1 base and J by 1 base, with 12 bases left in between. The CDR3 extends over 16 amino acids. Germline values: CDR1 SGHVS, CDR2 FQNEAQ. Construction of the TCRbeta library involved unique molecular identifiers. TCRdb called the PCR reads again in MiXCR, with one record for every CDR3 protein. Here the sample spans roughly 280,000 distinct CDR3 sequences, around 10% being singletons. The specimen was peripheral blood, collected 180 days after TCRalphabeta/CD19-depleted stem cell transplant. This clonotype was obtained from a male patient aged 2-10 years who had a stem cell transplant for chronic granulomatous disease, so the T cells may come from the graft donor. J is TRBJ2-3 and V is TRBV7-8; D tentatively reads TRBD1 or TRBD2 (5 bases each). The CDR3 nucleotides read TGTGCCAGCAGCTTAGTATCGATGGGGGGCACAGATACGCAGTATTTT. It encodes CASSLVSMGGTDTQYF. The variable domain in full, completed from reference TRBV7-8 and TRBJ2-3, reads GAGVSQSPRYKVAKRGQDVALRCDPISGHVSLFWYQQALGQGPEFLTYFQNEAQLDKSGLPSDRFFAERPEGSVSTLKIQRTQQEDSAVYLCASSLVSMGGTDTQYFGPGTRLTVL.